Below, 9 T cell receptor beta chains from the same sample are listed, as sequenced in a study of CD8 T cells in ankylosing spondylitis. Findings and caveats of the study: Within ankylosing spondylitis blood, a TCR beta motif made up of roughly eight highly homologous variants appeared to be characteristic.

One entry per CDR3 protein, called by TCRdb with MiXCR from the 5' RACE reads. The profile shows 700,000 or so distinct CDR3 sequences, around 20% of them singletons. Their target antigens are unknown. Sequencing used blood, either unsorted or a sorted T cell fraction (not recorded which). These receptors were collected from a male donor with ankylosing spondylitis.

The genes are TRBV29-1 and TRBJ2-7, with D unclear. CDR3 length: 13 amino acids. Trimming shortened V by 4 bases and J by 2 bases, and 12 bases separated the two germline ends. Germline V gene lookup returns CDR1 SQVTM and CDR2 ANQGSEA. CDR3 residues: CSVAAPRPYEQYF. The CDR3 bases are TGCAGCGTTGCTGCCCCCCGACCCTACGAGCAGTACTTC.

This clonotype occurred a few times. This rearrangement joins TRBV2 to TRBJ2-5; tentatively, D is TRBD2 (5 bases). Trimming pared 3 bases from V and 7 bases from J, leaving 6 bases between. The CDR3 totals 11 residues. The germline CDR1 and CDR2 sequences are SNHLY and FYNNEI. This CDR3 is CASSEAGTQYF. In DNA, the CDR3 is TGTGCCAGCAGTGAGGCGGGGACCCAGTACTTC.

This chain uses TRBV28 with TRBJ2-1; 7 nucleotides align to TRBD2. Per the germline V gene, CDR1 is MDHEN and CDR2 is SYDVKM. J was trimmed by 7 bases and V by 5 bases; bases with no gene match: 11. CDR3 length: 15 amino acids. The DNA of the CDR3 is TGTGCCAGCAGTCCACTGGGCGGGAGTGAGAATGAGCAGTTCTTC. Translated, it gives CASSPLGGSENEQFF.

This clonotype has a count of ten or more. This sequence joins TRBV10-3 and TRBJ2-7; 7 bases agree with TRBD1. Germline V gene data show CDR1 as ENHRY and CDR2 as SYGVKD. V gave up 4 bases and J gave up 2 bases; unmatched junction bases: 2. CDR3 length: 13 residues. CDR3 nucleotide sequence: TGTGCCATCAGTGGGACAGGACCCTACGAGCAGTACTTC. As protein: CAISGTGPYEQYF.

The chain is built from TRBV5-1 and TRBJ2-7, with D possibly being TRBD1 (5 bases). Per the germline V gene, CDR1 is SGHRS and CDR2 is YFSETQ. V dropped 2 bases and J dropped 5 bases, with 14 bases sitting between them. CDR3 size: 14 residues. CDR3 bases: TGCGCCAGCAGCTTACGGCAGGGTAACAACGAGCAGTACTTC. Its protein is CASSLRQGNNEQYF.

The J gene is TRBJ1-4, the V gene TRBV30; D gene uncertain. The CDR3 loop spans 16 amino acids. Trimming left V 5 bases short and J 0 bases short, with 16 bases between. Germline-derived CDR1 and CDR2 are GTSNPN and SVGIG (reference sequence). CDR3 protein: CAWGQSGASTNEKLFF. DNA for the CDR3: TGTGCCTGGGGGCAGAGCGGCGCCTCAACTAATGAAAAACTGTTTTTT.

This clonotype has more than one count but fewer than ten. J is TRBJ1-6 and V is TRBV20-1; D may be TRBD1 (5 bases). V was shortened by 3 bases and J by 3 bases, with 6 bases between the two germline ends. CDR1 is DFQATT and CDR2 is SNEGSKA in the germline V gene (reference sequence). The CDR3 spans 13 residues. The CDR3 coding sequence is TGCAGTGCTAGCAGGGACTATAATTCACCCCTCCACTTT. Protein product: CSASRDYNSPLHF.

This chain links TRBV2 with TRBJ2-3; D gene unclear. The germline CDR1 and CDR2 sequences are SNHLY and FYNNEI. The CDR3 has 13 residues. V was pared by 9 bases and J by 0 bases, with 10 bases between. The CDR3 loop is CASGFYSTDTQYF. In nucleotides, the CDR3 is TGTGCCAGTGGATTTTATAGCACAGATACGCAGTATTTT.

The table lists this clonotype with many counts. The rearrangement uses TRBV12-3 or TRBV12-4 and TRBJ2-1; TRBD2 matches at 8 bases. This CDR3 is 16 amino acids long. J lost 7 bases, V lost 1 base, and 9 bases had no gene match. The CDR3 spells CASSLVAGGPRNEQFF. The CDR3 nucleotides read TGTGCCAGCAGTTTAGTCGCGGGAGGCCCCAGGAATGAGCAGTTCTTC.